The rows below give T cell receptor beta chains drawn from one sample of a study of shared clonotypes between healthy human individuals. TCRdb's table, derived via immunoSEQ multiplex PCR, lists solely in-frame clones and lacks some. The data show around 700,000 clones, 92% seen once. The specimen sequenced was naive CD8+ T cells sorted from blood. All receptors come from a man younger than 45 in good health. Each CDR3 is given with its conserved first and last residue. D genes are given only for firm matches. Some rows mark clone size as missing; the rest say once, few, many or name a class of expanded clone.

abundance: -; d_gene: -; v_gene: TRBV7-3; j_gene: TRBJ1-5; CDR3aa: CASSPRGNQPQHF; CDR3nt: TGTGCCAGCAGCCCAAGGGGAAATCAGCCCCAGCATTTT
abundance: -; d_gene: -; v_gene: TRBV5-6; j_gene: TRBJ1-1; CDR3aa: CASSSGLGTEAFF; CDR3nt: TGTGCCAGCAGCTCGGGTTTAGGCACTGAAGCTTTCTTT
abundance: once; d_gene: TRBD1; v_gene: TRBV7-9; j_gene: TRBJ1-3; CDR3aa: CASSSGGTGARSGNTIYF; CDR3nt: TGTGCCAGCAGCTCAGGGGGGACCGGGGCCCGCTCTGGAAACACCATATATTTT
abundance: once; d_gene: -; v_gene: TRBV6-5; j_gene: TRBJ2-1; CDR3aa: CASSYSKPSSYNEQFF; CDR3nt: TGTGCCAGCAGTTACTCGAAGCCTAGCTCCTACAATGAGCAGTTCTTC
abundance: -; d_gene: -; v_gene: TRBV11-2; j_gene: TRBJ2-7; CDR3aa: CASSRGTGAYEQYF; CDR3nt: TGTGCCAGCAGCCGTGGGACGGGGGCCTACGAGCAGTACTTC
abundance: once; d_gene: -; v_gene: TRBV29-1; j_gene: TRBJ2-1; CDR3aa: CSATTGSYNEQFF; CDR3nt: TGCAGCGCAACTACGGGCTCCTACAATGAGCAGTTCTTC
abundance: -; d_gene: -; v_gene: TRBV5-4; j_gene: TRBJ1-5; CDR3aa: CASSLETAQPQHF; CDR3nt: TGTGCCAGCAGCTTGGAAACGGCACAGCCCCAGCATTTT
abundance: -; d_gene: -; v_gene: TRBV4-1; j_gene: TRBJ2-1; CDR3aa: CASSHGSSNEQFF; CDR3nt: TGCGCCAGCAGCCACGGTTCGTCCAATGAGCAGTTCTTC
abundance: -; d_gene: TRBD1; v_gene: TRBV10-3; j_gene: TRBJ2-7; CDR3aa: CAISAGLRDRGYEQYF; CDR3nt: TGTGCCATCAGTGCGGGTCTTAGGGACAGGGGCTACGAGCAGTACTTC
abundance: -; d_gene: -; v_gene: TRBV7-2; j_gene: TRBJ2-7; CDR3aa: CASSPGHEQYF; CDR3nt: TGTGCCAGCAGCCCTGGCCACGAGCAGTACTTC
abundance: -; d_gene: -; v_gene: TRBV28; j_gene: TRBJ1-1; CDR3aa: CASSLSGANTEAFF; CDR3nt: TGTGCCAGCAGTTTATCGGGGGCGAACACTGAAGCTTTCTTT
abundance: -; d_gene: TRBD1; v_gene: TRBV7-9; j_gene: TRBJ2-2; CDR3aa: CASSLVGRRTGGPAGELFF; CDR3nt: TGTGCCAGCAGCTTAGTGGGTAGGCGGACAGGAGGCCCCGCCGGGGAGCTGTTTTTT
abundance: -; d_gene: -; v_gene: TRBV29-1; j_gene: TRBJ2-3; CDR3aa: CSVKPREADTQYF; CDR3nt: TGCAGCGTTAAACCCAGGGAGGCAGATACGCAGTATTTT
abundance: -; d_gene: TRBD1; v_gene: TRBV19; j_gene: TRBJ2-1; CDR3aa: CASSHHRGQQDNEQFF; CDR3nt: TGTGCCAGTAGCCACCACAGGGGGCAGCAGGACAATGAGCAGTTCTTC
abundance: -; d_gene: TRBD2; v_gene: TRBV7-9; j_gene: TRBJ2-7; CDR3aa: CASSLVSGRHYEQYF; CDR3nt: TGTGCCAGCAGCTTAGTTAGCGGGAGGCACTACGAGCAGTACTTC
abundance: once; d_gene: TRBD2; v_gene: TRBV27; j_gene: TRBJ2-1; CDR3aa: CATYGGLADNEQFF; CDR3nt: TGTGCCACTTACGGGGGACTAGCGGACAATGAGCAGTTCTTC
abundance: -; d_gene: -; v_gene: TRBV27; j_gene: TRBJ2-7; CDR3aa: CASSWRGRPDYEQYF; CDR3nt: TGTGCCAGCAGTTGGAGGGGCAGGCCTGATTACGAGCAGTACTTC
abundance: -; d_gene: TRBD2; v_gene: TRBV5-4; j_gene: TRBJ2-1; CDR3aa: CASSLFGAGEYGNEQFF; CDR3nt: TGTGCCAGCAGCTTGTTCGGTGCGGGAGAATATGGGAATGAGCAGTTCTTC
abundance: -; d_gene: -; v_gene: TRBV11-2; j_gene: TRBJ1-1; CDR3aa: CASSFRGPEAFF; CDR3nt: TGTGCCAGCAGCTTCAGGGGCCCTGAAGCTTTCTTT
abundance: -; d_gene: TRBD1; v_gene: TRBV5-1; j_gene: TRBJ1-1; CDR3aa: CASSLAGGERFTEAFF; CDR3nt: TGCGCCAGCAGCTTGGCAGGGGGCGAGAGGTTCACTGAAGCTTTCTTT
abundance: -; d_gene: -; v_gene: TRBV28; j_gene: TRBJ2-2; CDR3aa: CASTVGRVNTGELFF; CDR3nt: TGTGCCAGCACCGTAGGCAGGGTAAATACCGGGGAGCTGTTTTTT
abundance: -; d_gene: TRBD1; v_gene: TRBV4-3; j_gene: TRBJ2-7; CDR3aa: CASSQAYRDRSYEQYF; CDR3nt: TGCGCCAGCAGCCAAGCCTACCGGGACAGGAGTTACGAGCAGTACTTC
abundance: once; d_gene: TRBD1; v_gene: TRBV27; j_gene: TRBJ2-1; CDR3aa: CASSLSLGVRDRGLNEQFF; CDR3nt: TGTGCCAGCAGTTTATCCCTAGGGGTCCGGGACAGGGGCCTCAATGAGCAGTTCTTC
abundance: once; d_gene: -; v_gene: TRBV7-2; j_gene: TRBJ1-3; CDR3aa: CASSFPPGGSGNTIYF; CDR3nt: TGTGCCAGCAGCTTTCCACCCGGGGGTAGTGGAAACACCATATATTTT
abundance: -; d_gene: -; v_gene: TRBV2; j_gene: TRBJ2-7; CDR3aa: CASSETAAANYEQYF; CDR3nt: TGTGCCAGCAGTGAGACAGCGGCTGCTAACTACGAGCAGTACTTC
abundance: -; d_gene: -; v_gene: TRBV2; j_gene: TRBJ2-1; CDR3aa: CASSVYNEQFF; CDR3nt: TGTGCCAGCAGTGTATACAATGAGCAGTTCTTC
abundance: -; d_gene: TRBD1; v_gene: TRBV11-1; j_gene: TRBJ1-2; CDR3aa: CASSRRQGSNYGYTF; CDR3nt: TGTGCCAGCAGCCGCCGACAGGGCTCTAACTATGGCTACACCTTC
abundance: -; d_gene: -; v_gene: TRBV29-1; j_gene: TRBJ1-2; CDR3aa: CSVEEDNLDYGYTF; CDR3nt: TGCAGCGTTGAAGAGGACAATCTTGACTATGGCTACACCTTC
abundance: -; d_gene: -; v_gene: TRBV4-1; j_gene: TRBJ2-6; CDR3aa: CASSQVRAGANVLTF; CDR3nt: TGCGCCAGCAGCCAAGTCCGGGCTGGGGCCAACGTCCTGACTTTC
abundance: -; d_gene: -; v_gene: TRBV6-5; j_gene: TRBJ2-4; CDR3aa: CASRPGLPKNIQYF; CDR3nt: TGTGCCAGCAGACCGGGGCTGCCCAAAAACATTCAGTACTTC
abundance: -; d_gene: TRBD2; v_gene: TRBV28; j_gene: TRBJ2-1; CDR3aa: CASSTTGLGLNEQFF; CDR3nt: TGTGCCAGCAGTACCACCGGACTAGGGCTCAATGAGCAGTTCTTC
abundance: -; d_gene: -; v_gene: TRBV5-1; j_gene: TRBJ2-7; CDR3aa: CASSSRDTSYEQYF; CDR3nt: TGCGCCAGCAGCTCCCGGGACACATCCTACGAGCAGTACTTC
abundance: -; d_gene: -; v_gene: TRBV29-1; j_gene: TRBJ2-1; CDR3aa: CSVVSLNEQFF; CDR3nt: TGCAGCGTTGTGAGTCTCAATGAGCAGTTCTTC
abundance: -; d_gene: -; v_gene: TRBV5-1; j_gene: TRBJ2-7; CDR3aa: CASSLGQDEQYF; CDR3nt: TGCGCCAGCAGCTTGGGACAGGACGAGCAGTACTTC
abundance: -; d_gene: -; v_gene: TRBV4-1; j_gene: TRBJ1-2; CDR3aa: CASSQDLTYYGYTF; CDR3nt: TGCGCCAGCAGCCAAGATCTCACTTACTATGGCTACACCTTC
abundance: -; d_gene: -; v_gene: TRBV9; j_gene: TRBJ2-6; CDR3aa: CASSEGDARANVLTF; CDR3nt: TGTGCCAGCAGCGAAGGGGACGCGAGGGCCAACGTCCTGACTTTC
abundance: -; d_gene: -; v_gene: TRBV5-4; j_gene: TRBJ2-5; CDR3aa: CASSLEGRLQETQYF; CDR3nt: TGTGCCAGCAGCTTGGAGGGGAGGCTTCAAGAGACCCAGTACTTC
abundance: -; d_gene: TRBD2; v_gene: TRBV18; j_gene: TRBJ2-3; CDR3aa: CASSPAGRAGGGVDTQYF; CDR3nt: TGTGCCAGCTCACCAGCCGGAAGGGCGGGAGGGGGTGTAGATACGCAGTATTTT
abundance: -; d_gene: TRBD1; v_gene: TRBV28; j_gene: TRBJ1-4; CDR3aa: CASTPLLDRGLIAANEKLFF; CDR3nt: TGTGCCAGCACCCCCCTCCTCGACAGGGGGCTGATTGCAGCTAATGAAAAACTGTTTTTT
abundance: -; d_gene: -; v_gene: TRBV4-1; j_gene: TRBJ2-4; CDR3aa: CASSQDRNPKNIQYF; CDR3nt: TGCGCCAGCAGCCAAGATAGAAATCCCAAAAACATTCAGTACTTC
abundance: few; d_gene: -; v_gene: TRBV27; j_gene: TRBJ2-5; CDR3aa: CASSLLGSQETQYF; CDR3nt: TGTGCCAGCAGCCTCCTCGGCTCGCAAGAGACCCAGTACTTC
abundance: once; d_gene: TRBD2; v_gene: TRBV27; j_gene: TRBJ2-2; CDR3aa: CASSSPTSGSFGELFF; CDR3nt: TGTGCCAGCAGTTCACCAACTAGCGGGAGTTTCGGGGAGCTGTTTTTT
abundance: -; d_gene: -; v_gene: TRBV6-5; j_gene: TRBJ2-3; CDR3aa: CASRRGTDTQYF; CDR3nt: TGTGCCAGCAGGAGGGGAACAGATACGCAGTATTTT
abundance: once; d_gene: -; v_gene: TRBV11-2; j_gene: TRBJ2-4; CDR3aa: CASSLRGAMAKNIQYF; CDR3nt: TGTGCCAGCAGCTTACGGGGAGCGATGGCCAAAAACATTCAGTACTTC
abundance: -; d_gene: -; v_gene: TRBV5-1; j_gene: TRBJ2-7; CDR3aa: CASSFGGTYEQYF; CDR3nt: TGCGCCAGCAGCTTCGGCGGGACCTACGAGCAGTACTTC